What follows are 29 T cell receptor beta chains derived from one specimen sequenced in a study of shared clonotypes between healthy human individuals. Sequenced by immunoSEQ multiplex PCR; TCRdb stores in-frame clones only, minus some. Among a few million clones listed, around 95% were seen once. The specimen was naive CD4+ T cells sorted from blood. Subset described: CD45RA+ positively selected. These receptors were obtained from a man younger than 35 in good health.

V usage is TRBV29-1 and J usage is TRBJ1-1; D might be TRBD1 (6 bases). The V gene's germline CDR1 is SQVTM and CDR2 ANQGSEA. Trimming cost V 6 bases and J 0 bases, with 14 bases left between them. CDR3 length: 14 residues. The CDR3 region is CSVYLQGMNTEAFF. The CDR3 nucleotides are TGCAGCGTCTATTTACAGGGAATGAACACTGAAGCTTTCTTT.

This clone was found a few times. CDR3 DNA sequence: TGTGCCAGCAGTTCCCCGAACGTTGGGGGACAGTATGCCTATGGCTACACCTTC. Translation: CASSSPNVGGQYAYGYTF. The V gene is TRBV28, the J gene TRBJ1-2, with TRBD1 matching 7 bases. V was clipped by 4 bases and J by 4 bases; unmatched bases: 18. Germline lookup yields CDR1 MDHEN and CDR2 SYDVKM. The length of the CDR3 is 18 residues.

CDR3 residues: CASSGGALVNEQFF. As DNA, the CDR3 is TGTGCCAGCAGTGGGGGGGCGCTTGTAAATGAGCAGTTCTTC. The chain links TRBV6-1 to TRBJ2-1, with D perhaps matching TRBD1 or TRBD2 (6 bases each). The CDR3 is 14 amino acids. With 4 bases removed from V and 7 bases from J, the gap between germline ends came to 14 bases. Per germline, CDR1 MNHNS and CDR2 SASEGT.

As concerns this clone: The identical CDR3 is also encoded by other nucleotide sequences in the sample. The chain links TRBV5-6 to TRBJ1-5, with TRBD1 identical over 8 bases. The V and J ends lost 3 bases and 4 bases, in that order; junction bases with no gene match: 3. The CDR3 is 14 residues long. Germline V gene sequence: CDR1 SGHDT, CDR2 YYEEEE. This CDR3 is CASSSDRGNQPQHF. The CDR3 DNA follows: TGTGCCAGCAGCTCTGACAGGGGAAATCAGCCCCAGCATTTT.

The chain couples TRBV6-5 to TRBJ2-1; the D gene is possibly TRBD2 (6 bases). CDR1 is MNHEY, CDR2 SVGAGI, per germline. The ends were cut back, 6 bases at V and 10 bases at J, with 22 bases in the middle. The length of the CDR3 is 15 residues. CDR3 nucleotide sequence: TGTGCCAGCAGCAGATTTACCAGTAGCGGTGCGGAGCAGTTCTTC. Its translation: CASSRFTSSGAEQFF.

This clone was seen a single time. V usage is TRBV7-3 and J usage is TRBJ2-5; D is uncertain. The CDR3 consists of 14 residues. Germline V gene sequence: CDR1 SGHTA, CDR2 FQGTGA. V lost 5 bases to trimming and J lost 2 bases, with 12 bases between them. The CDR3 DNA reads as TGTGCCAGCAGCCGTGACGCCGCTCAAGAGACCCAGTACTTC. Its translation: CASSRDAAQETQYF.

The rearrangement uses TRBV7-2 and TRBJ1-1, with D possibly TRBD1 on 6 matching bases. Germline lookup yields CDR1 SGHTA and CDR2 FQGNSA. The CDR3 contains 16 residues. V lost 1 base to trimming and J lost 0 bases, with 12 bases between them. The CDR3 is CASSLDRGSMNTEAFF. Here the CDR3 DNA reads TGTGCCAGCAGCTTAGATAGGGGGTCGATGAACACTGAAGCTTTCTTT. Full variable domain (remainder filled in from reference TRBV7-2 and TRBJ1-1): GAGVSQSPSNKVTEKGKDVELRCDPISGHTALYWYRQSLGQGLEFLIYFQGNSAPDKSGLPSDRFSAERTGGSVSTLTIQRTQQEDSAVYLCASSLDRGSMNTEAFFGQGTRLTVV.

To note about this clone: Other DNA sequences in the sample encode the same CDR3. This rearrangement joins TRBV5-1 to TRBJ1-3; 7 nucleotides align to TRBD1. The junction had 4 bases not matched to a gene; V was cut back by 5 bases and J by 2 bases. CDR3 length: 14 amino acids. Germline V lookup: CDR1 SGHRS, CDR2 YFSETQ. The CDR3, as DNA: TGCGCCAGCAGTCAGGGGGGAACTGGAAACACCATATATTTT. Its protein is CASSQGGTGNTIYF.

The chain uses TRBV9 and TRBJ2-3; D is tentatively TRBD1 or TRBD2 (5 bases each). V dropped 2 bases and J dropped 1 base, with 20 bases sitting between them. Per the germline V gene, CDR1 is SGDLS and CDR2 is YYNGEE. This CDR3 has 18 amino acids. DNA for the CDR3: TGTGCCAGCAGCGTTTCCCCCTGGCGTAGGGACGGCACAGATACGCAGTATTTT. It translates to CASSVSPWRRDGTDTQYF.

The chain is built from TRBV10-1 and TRBJ2-7; TRBD1 agrees at 11 bases. Germline CDR1 WNHNN, CDR2 SYGVQD (reference sequence). Germline trimming cut 2 bases from V and 5 bases from J; bases unmatched to any gene: 8. This CDR3 has 16 residues. The CDR3 is CASSEVGTGGFHEQYF. The CDR3 bases are TGCGCCAGCAGTGAGGTAGGGACAGGGGGATTCCACGAGCAGTACTTC.

The chain uses TRBV19 and TRBJ2-5; D is possibly TRBD1 or TRBD2 (5 bases each). Germline assignment: CDR1 LNHDA and CDR2 SQIVND (reference sequence). The CDR3 has 14 residues. The V end lost 3 bases, the J end lost 5 bases, and 13 bases lay between the germline ends. The CDR3 region is CASSMGPWGETQYF. In nucleotides, the CDR3 is TGTGCCAGTAGTATGGGTCCTTGGGGGGAGACCCAGTACTTC.

V and J are TRBV19 and TRBJ2-7, with TRBD1 matching 10 bases. J lost 6 bases, V lost 4 bases, and 9 bases had no gene match. The CDR3 loop spans 15 amino acids. Germline V gives CDR1 LNHDA, CDR2 SQIVND (reference sequence). CDR3 coding DNA: TGTGCCAGTAGTACCCGAAGACAGGGGGCGAGCGAGCAGTACTTC. It yields the protein CASSTRRQGASEQYF.

Points on this clone: Distinct nucleotide sequences in the sample also encode this CDR3. The V call is TRBV9, the J call TRBJ2-1; D remains ambiguous. There are 13 residues in the CDR3. Trimming stripped 0 bases from V and 6 bases from J, with 7 bases between. The V gene's germline CDR1 is SGDLS and CDR2 YYNGEE. The CDR3 sequence: CASSVAPINEQFF. The CDR3, as DNA: TGTGCCAGCAGCGTAGCACCGATCAATGAGCAGTTCTTC.

This chain links TRBV9 with TRBJ2-1; 16 nucleotides match TRBD2. The CDR3 extends over 21 amino acids. Germline trimming cut 0 bases from V and 9 bases from J; bases unmatched to any gene: 18. Per germline, CDR1 SGDLS and CDR2 YYNGEE. The CDR3 nucleotides read TGTGCCAGCAGCGTAGCTACGTACACGGGAACGGGACTAGCGGGAGGGGGTGAGCAGTTCTTC. It codes for CASSVATYTGTGLAGGGEQFF.

This chain joins TRBV6-1 and TRBJ1-5, with D tentatively TRBD1 (6 bases). V was pared by 2 bases and J by 5 bases, with 22 bases between. The CDR3 spans 18 residues. Germline V gene lookup returns CDR1 MNHNS and CDR2 SASEGT. This CDR3 is CASSEPPRGSRGHQPQHF. CDR3 coding DNA: TGTGCCAGCAGTGAACCTCCCCGTGGGTCCAGGGGCCATCAGCCCCAGCATTTT.

This clone showed up just once. Compared with germline, one end of the junction differs, possibly owing to a read error. This chain joins TRBV7-7 and TRBJ2-5; D might be TRBD1 (5 bases). The CDR3 is 15 residues long. CDR1 SSHAT and CDR2 FNYEAQ come from the germline V gene (reference sequence). The CDR3 sequence is CASSLGSPGRETQYF. CDR3 nucleotide sequence: TGTGCTAGCAGCTTAGGGTCTCCAGGGCGAGAGACCCAGTACTTC.

J is TRBJ2-3 and V is TRBV13, with 11 bases aligning to TRBD2. CDR1 is PRHDT, CDR2 FYEKMQ, per germline (reference sequence). CDR3 length: 15 residues. J gave up 2 bases and V 5 bases, and 3 bases lay outside the gene matches. The CDR3 loop reads CASSPSGRFTDTQYF. DNA of the CDR3: TGTGCCAGCAGCCCTAGCGGGAGGTTCACAGATACGCAGTATTTT.

The rearrangement links TRBV2 to TRBJ2-5; no clear D. Germline CDR1 SNHLY, CDR2 FYNNEI. The V gene lost 4 bases and the J gene lost 3 bases, with 15 bases spanning the gap. The CDR3 covers 15 residues. For the CDR3, the DNA is TGTGCCAGCAGTGTCAAGCGAACTTGGGAAGAGACCCAGTACTTC. Translation: CASSVKRTWEETQYF.

With regard to this clone: One junction end does not reproduce the germline sequence, and a read error may be involved. The V call is TRBV4-3, the J call TRBJ2-2, with D possibly being TRBD1 (5 bases). This CDR3 region has 12 residues. Germline CDR1 and CDR2: LGHNA and YSLEER. CDR3 region: CASRQGPGELFF. The CDR3 DNA follows: TGCGCCAGCCGCCAGGGTCCCGGGGAGCTGTTTTTT.

The chain carries TRBV21-1 and TRBJ2-7; TRBD1 is taken as the D call from the table, unchecked against the DNA. TRBV21-1 is labeled a pseudogene. The CDR3 spans 17 residues. The CDR3 protein is CASSPQLGRGPFYEQYF. For the CDR3, the DNA is TGTGCCAGCAGCCCACAATTAGGCAGGGGGCCTTTCTACGAGCAGTACTTC.

The chain couples TRBV4-1 to TRBJ1-3; D is unclear. V shed 0 bases and J shed 0 bases, with 9 bases lying between them. The CDR3 has 16 amino acids. Germline CDR1 MGHRA, CDR2 YSYEKL. Here the CDR3 DNA reads TGCGCCAGCAGCCAAGATTTAGTGCTCTCTGGAAACACCATATATTTT. Translating it yields CASSQDLVLSGNTIYF.

V and J are TRBV28 and TRBJ1-5; D gene unclear. Trimming removed 8 bases at V and 3 bases at J, with 14 bases between. CDR1 and CDR2 from the germline V gene are MDHEN and SYDVKM. The CDR3 contains 14 residues. The CDR3 protein is CASELRHPNQPQHF. The CDR3 DNA follows: TGTGCCAGCGAACTCCGACACCCCAATCAGCCCCAGCATTTT.

The CDR3 coding sequence is TGTGCCAGCAGTGAAGGGATGGCGGGGGGGCCCCGGGAGACCCAGTACTTC. This encodes CASSEGMAGGPRETQYF. This chain joins TRBV25-1 and TRBJ2-5; 9 bases agree with TRBD2. The V and J ends lost 2 bases and 5 bases, in that order; junction bases with no gene match: 12. The CDR3 sequence is 17 residues long. Germline V gene lookup returns CDR1 MGHDK and CDR2 SYGVNS.

This sequence joins TRBV21-1 and TRBJ2-7; the table's D call, TRBD2, has no DNA check behind it. TRBV21-1 is noted as a pseudogene. The CDR3 length is 14 residues. The CDR3 nucleotides are TGTGCCAGCAGCCACCGGGACTGTTCCTACGAGCAGTACTTC. Translated: CASSHRDCSYEQYF.

The chain joins TRBV6-6 to TRBJ1-4; 9 bases are a match to TRBD1. The CDR3 runs to 16 residues. Germline V CDR1 and CDR2: MNHNY, SVGAGI (reference sequence). With V trimmed by 5 bases and J by 2 bases, 6 bases remained unmatched. As DNA, the CDR3 is TGTGCCAGCAGTCAAAGGACAGGGGTGACTAATGAAAAACTGTTTTTT. Translating it yields CASSQRTGVTNEKLFF.

The gene calls are TRBV9 and TRBJ2-3; TRBD2 aligns across 9 bases. Germline CDR1 is SGDLS and CDR2 is YYNGEE. The CDR3 runs 20 residues. The J segment lost 0 bases and the V segment lost 4 bases, leaving 18 bases of the junction unmatched. As DNA, the CDR3 is TGTGCCAGCAGCCCCCATCCTGGGGTTACTAGCGGGCGTAGCACAGATACGCAGTATTTT. It yields the protein CASSPHPGVTSGRSTDTQYF. The full variable domain, completed using reference TRBV9 and TRBJ2-3, is DSGVTQTPKHLITATGQRVTLRCSPRSGDLSVYWYQQSLDQGLQFLIQYYNGEERAKGNILERFSAQQFPDLHSELNLSSLELGDSALYFCASSPHPGVTSGRSTDTQYFGPGTRLTVL.

This clone was observed once. The chain carries TRBV6-4 and TRBJ2-3; TRBD1 is a possible D gene (5 bases). The CDR3 is 15 amino acids. The V gene lost 0 bases and the J gene lost 2 bases, with 9 bases spanning the gap. Germline CDR1 and CDR2: MRHNA and SNTAGT. CDR3 protein: CASSDSGGHTDTQYF. The DNA for the CDR3 is TGTGCCAGCAGTGACTCAGGCGGACACACAGATACGCAGTATTTT.

CDR3 region: CASSQKDLTGDGYTF. DNA for the CDR3: TGTGCCAGCAGCCAAAAGGATCTAACTGGGGATGGCTACACCTTC. V usage is TRBV7-8 and J usage is TRBJ1-2; no definite D call. Germline V gene sequence: CDR1 SGHVS, CDR2 FQNEAQ. Trimming left V 5 bases short and J 6 bases short, with 19 bases between. The CDR3 spans 15 residues.

This sequence joins TRBV18 and TRBJ1-1; D is uncertain. The CDR3 spans 15 residues. Trimming stripped 4 bases from V and 4 bases from J, with 16 bases between. Germline loops: CDR1 KGHSH, CDR2 LQKENI. The CDR3 region is CASSLEITGVTEAFF. The CDR3 nucleotides are TGTGCCAGCTCACTGGAAATCACGGGTGTCACTGAAGCTTTCTTT.